This TCR beta chain was sequenced during a study of T cell responses to AZD1222 COVID-19 vaccine. Some clones are missing from TCRdb's copy, which holds only in-frame ones; the method was immunoSEQ multiplex PCR. Among some 180,000 clones listed, over 80% were seen once. CDR1 is SGHAT, CDR2 FQNNGV, per germline. The CDR3 extends over 15 amino acids. V trimming: 1 base; J trimming: 6 bases; junction bases outside the gene matches: 7. The TCR originated in an adult in good health. This sample comprised peripheral blood, obtained on day 0 of AZD1222 vaccination. The chain combines TRBV11-2 with TRBJ1-2, with 8 bases lining up with TRBD1. The CDR3 DNA sequence: TGTGCCAGCAGCTTAGGCTCCGGGACAGGCCATGGCTACACCTTC. This gives the protein CASSLGSGTGHGYTF.